These 17 T cell receptor beta chains were sequenced from one sample in a study of T cells in localized non-small cell lung cancer. The protocol was immunoSEQ multiplex PCR, while the TCRdb copy is restricted to in-frame clones and leaves out a portion. The sample has some 51,000 clones, about nine tenths seen once. The specimen comprised peripheral blood, sampled before any cancer treatment. These receptors originate from a woman aged 35 to 69 with stage I lung adenocarcinoma.

The chain is built from TRBV28 and TRBJ1-1, with 7 bases fitting TRBD1. Germline loops: CDR1 MDHEN, CDR2 SYDVKM. CDR3 length: 15 residues. V lost 2 bases and J lost 5; bases outside the gene matches: 8. This CDR3 is CASSLRETGRTEAFF. Written as DNA, the CDR3 is TGTGCCAGCAGTTTAAGGGAGACAGGGAGGACTGAAGCTTTCTTT.

The chain combines TRBV5-8 with TRBJ1-1, with D maybe TRBD1 (6 bases). The CDR3 is 15 residues long. Germline loops: CDR1 SGHTS, CDR2 YDEGEE. The V end was cut by 3 bases, the J end by 4 bases, with 16 bases between. The CDR3 sequence is CASSSTGGGRTEAFF. Written as DNA, the CDR3 is TGTGCCAGCAGCTCGACAGGTGGTGGGCGCACTGAAGCTTTCTTT.

The genes are TRBV30 and TRBJ1-5; 7 nucleotides align to TRBD1. The CDR3 extends over 13 amino acids. Germline values: CDR1 GTSNPN, CDR2 SVGIG (reference sequence). The J segment lost 4 bases and the V segment lost 2 bases, leaving 2 bases of the junction unmatched. The CDR3 coding sequence is TGTGCCTGGAGTACAGGGGTAAATCAGCCCCAGCATTTT. It encodes CAWSTGVNQPQHF.

The CDR3 here is CASSRRVDRLDGSGELFF. DNA for the CDR3: TGTGCCAGCAGCCGACGGGTGGACAGGCTTGATGGGAGCGGGGAGCTGTTTTTT. This chain joins TRBV5-5 and TRBJ2-2; the match to TRBD1 covers 7 bases. Looked up from germline, CDR1 is SGHKS and CDR2 is YYEKEE (reference sequence). The CDR3 totals 18 residues. V was pared by 4 bases and J by 7 bases, with 19 bases of the junction left unmatched. Drawing the rest from reference TRBV5-5 and TRBJ2-2, the complete variable domain is DAGVTQSPTHLIKTRGQQVTLRCSPISGHKSVSWYQQVLGQGPQFIFQYYEKEERGRGNFPDRFSARQFPNYSSELNVNALLLGDSALYLCASSRRVDRLDGSGELFFGEGSRLTVL.

The V gene is TRBV9, the J gene TRBJ1-6, with TRBD1 matching over 9 bases. Germline loops: CDR1 SGDLS, CDR2 YYNGEE. V shed 0 bases, J shed 10 bases, and the junction held 2 bases outside the gene matches. The CDR3 sequence is 14 residues long. The CDR3 sequence: CASSVGQGESPLHF. The CDR3 DNA is TGTGCCAGCAGCGTAGGACAGGGGGAATCACCCCTCCACTTT.

V usage is TRBV7-2 and J usage is TRBJ2-1; D is possibly TRBD2 (5 bases). The germline V gene encodes CDR1 SGHTA and CDR2 FQGNSA. The V gene lost 2 bases and the J gene lost 3 bases, with 17 bases spanning the gap. The CDR3 has 17 amino acids. Written as DNA, the CDR3 is TGTGCCAGCAGCTTAAACGTCGCGCAGGACTTCTACAATGAGCAGTTCTTC. It translates to CASSLNVAQDFYNEQFF.

This chain connects TRBV2 to TRBJ2-7, with D possibly TRBD2 on 5 matching bases. CDR3 length equals 14 residues. CDR1 is SNHLY and CDR2 is FYNNEI in the germline V gene. Trimming cost V 6 bases and J 1 base, with 13 bases left between them. CDR3 nucleotides: TGTGCCAGCAGAGCCCGGAGGATTTCCTACGAGCAGTACTTC. It encodes CASRARRISYEQYF.

The chain has TRBV5-4 and TRBJ2-3; weak D call: TRBD2 (6 bases). The CDR3 runs to 15 residues. Germline V lookup: CDR1 SGHNT, CDR2 YYREEE (reference sequence). V shed 1 base and J shed 0 bases, with 9 bases lying between them. The CDR3 reads CASSLPGVSTDTQYF. CDR3 in DNA: TGTGCCAGCAGCTTGCCGGGGGTTAGCACAGATACGCAGTATTTT.

The chain uses TRBV19 and TRBJ2-4; TRBD1 matches 9 bases. The CDR3 runs to 18 residues. V lost 4 bases and J lost 0; bases outside the gene matches: 10. Germline values: CDR1 LNHDA, CDR2 SQIVND (reference sequence). CDR3 amino acids: CASSNPGTGTLAKNIQYF. CDR3 nucleotide sequence: TGTGCCAGTAGTAATCCCGGGACAGGGACACTAGCCAAAAACATTCAGTACTTC.

This clone was detected once. This chain connects TRBV7-9 to TRBJ1-1, with D maybe TRBD1 (6 bases). Germline V lookup: CDR1 SEHNR, CDR2 FQNEAQ (reference sequence). Trimming took off 3 bases at V and 3 bases at J, with 11 bases between the two ends. The CDR3 covers 14 residues. The CDR3 here is CASSFKGGYTEAFF. The CDR3 DNA follows: TGTGCCAGCAGCTTCAAAGGGGGTTACACTGAAGCTTTCTTT. The whole variable domain, remainder taken from reference TRBV7-9 and TRBJ1-1, is DTGVSQNPRHKITKRGQNVTFRCDPISEHNRLYWYRQTLGQGPEFLTYFQNEAQLEKSRLLSDRFSAERPKGSFSTLEIQRTEQGDSAMYLCASSFKGGYTEAFFGQGTRLTVV.

V is TRBV19 and J is TRBJ2-2, with 11 bases aligning to TRBD2. The CDR3 totals 15 residues. The V and J ends lost 6 bases and 5 bases, in that order; junction bases with no gene match: 5. Per germline, CDR1 LNHDA and CDR2 SQIVND (reference sequence). CDR3 DNA sequence: TGTGCCAGTAGCCTAGCGGGGGGCGGTACCGGGGAGCTGTTTTTT. Its protein product is CASSLAGGGTGELFF.

The rearrangement joins TRBV7-2 to TRBJ1-1, with a possible D match to TRBD1 (5 bases). V lost 3 bases, J lost 4 bases, and 12 bases lay in between. Germline assignment: CDR1 SGHTA and CDR2 FQGNSA. The CDR3 covers 14 residues. The CDR3 bases are TGTGCCAGCAGCTTTCTGGGGGTTGGCACTGAAGCTTTCTTT. Residues: CASSFLGVGTEAFF.

This clone is a singleton in its sample. V is TRBV19 and J is TRBJ1-1, with a possible D match to TRBD1 (6 bases). This CDR3 is 15 amino acids long. The germline V gene encodes CDR1 LNHDA and CDR2 SQIVND (reference sequence). The V end lost 8 bases, the J end lost 1 base, and 17 bases lay between the germline ends. The CDR3 is CASFTIGTPNTEAFF. The DNA for the CDR3 is TGTGCCAGTTTCACAATCGGGACACCGAACACTGAAGCTTTCTTT.

The chain couples TRBV11-2 to TRBJ1-5; no firm D call. V dropped 0 bases and J dropped 6 bases, with 12 bases sitting between them. Germline CDR1 and CDR2: SGHAT and FQNNGV. This CDR3 contains 15 residues. CDR3 in DNA: TGTGCCAGCAGCTTAGATCGTTTGGGGAGTCAGCCCCAGCATTTT. Translated, it gives CASSLDRLGSQPQHF.

The V gene is TRBV7-6, the J gene TRBJ2-5; D remains ambiguous. Trimming left V 5 bases short and J 5 bases short, with 9 bases between. The CDR3 covers 12 residues. Looked up from germline, CDR1 is SGHVS and CDR2 is FNYEAQ. Here the CDR3 DNA reads TGTGCCAGCAGCATATCTACGGAGACCCAGTACTTC. Amino acids: CASSISTETQYF.

CDR3 sequence reads: CAWTVGGSANEKLFF. The CDR3 nucleotides read TGTGCCTGGACCGTGGGGGGCTCGGCTAATGAAAAACTGTTTTTT. The J gene is TRBJ1-4, the V gene TRBV30, with D possibly matching TRBD1 (6 bases). Between the trimmed V and J ends, which lost 4 bases and 3 bases, there was a span of 15 bases. Germline CDR1 reads GTSNPN; CDR2 reads SVGIG (reference sequence). The CDR3 spans 15 residues.

This clone was seen only once. The chain uses TRBV7-3 and TRBJ2-3; 13 bases match TRBD2. The V gene's germline CDR1 is SGHTA and CDR2 FQGTGA. The CDR3 has 19 amino acids. V gave up 5 bases and J gave up 3 bases; unmatched junction bases: 14. The CDR3 DNA reads TGTGCCAGCAGCCGAAAGCATACTAGCGGGGGGGTTTCTACAGATACGCAGTATTTT. It specifies CASSRKHTSGGVSTDTQYF.